One and the same sample provided the 28 T cell receptor beta chains below, sequenced in a study of CD8 T cells in ankylosing spondylitis (dated 2017 in TCRdb). The paper's findings and limits, for the study overall: Blood from ankylosing spondylitis patients appeared to be characterized by a TCR beta motif composed of 7 to 9 highly homologous amino acid variants.

The library was obtained by 5' RACE. This sample was sequenced with an Illumina HiSeq 2500. TCRdb took the public reads, trimmed them with fastp at Q25, ran MiXCR for clone calling and kept in-frame beta chains. One record per CDR3 amino acid sequence lists the most common genes and DNA. Counted in this sample were about 450,000 distinct CDR3 sequences; 25% to 30% of them appeared once. The ten largest account for 0.89% of the sample. No antigen is known for these receptors. The sample was blood, either unsorted or a sorted T cell fraction (not recorded which). These TCRs come from a male donor with ankylosing spondylitis.

V and J are TRBV3-1 and TRBJ2-2, with 9 bases identical to TRBD2. The CDR3 is 14 amino acids. Trimming cost V 4 bases and J 7 bases; bases outside gene matches: 4. Germline V gives CDR1 LGHDT, CDR2 YNNKEL (reference sequence). The CDR3, as DNA: TGTGCCAGCAGCCCTGCGACTAGCGGCGGGGAGCTGTTTTTT. It translates to CASSPATSGGELFF.

This clonotype was seen more than once but under ten times. The chain is built from TRBV20-1 and TRBJ2-2; 8 nucleotides align to TRBD2. The CDR3 is 14 amino acids. J gave up 6 bases and V 5 bases, and 8 bases lay outside the gene matches. CDR1 DFQATT and CDR2 SNEGSKA come from the germline V gene (reference sequence). The CDR3 region is CSASSGRVPGELFF. Here the CDR3 DNA reads TGCAGTGCTTCGAGCGGGAGAGTGCCCGGGGAGCTGTTTTTT.

This clonotype was counted only a few times. The chain employs TRBV3-1 and TRBJ2-3; TRBD1 or TRBD2 may be the D gene (6 bases each). CDR1 is LGHDT, CDR2 YNNKEL, per germline (reference sequence). The CDR3 consists of 15 residues. V was clipped by 2 bases and J by 2 bases, with 11 bases between them. CDR3 in amino acids: CASSQPAGHTDTQYF. CDR3 nucleotides: TGTGCCAGCAGCCAACCGGCGGGACACACAGATACGCAGTATTTT.

The V call is TRBV7-2, the J call TRBJ1-2; TRBD1 matches at 7 bases. Germline V gene data show CDR1 as SGHTA and CDR2 as FQGNSA. V shed 5 bases and J 6 bases; nucleotides not matched to a gene: 6. This CDR3 comprises 13 residues. The CDR3 sequence: CASSPQGSDGYTF. In DNA, the CDR3 is TGTGCCAGCAGCCCACAGGGGTCTGATGGCTACACCTTC.

V is TRBV5-1 and J is TRBJ2-7; D is ambiguous. There are 14 residues in the CDR3. Germline CDR1 reads SGHRS; CDR2 reads YFSETQ. Deletions cut 1 base from V and 0 bases from J, with 8 bases between. DNA of the CDR3: TGCGCCAGCAGCTTGCGACGCGGCTCCTACGAGCAGTACTTC. Translation: CASSLRRGSYEQYF.

This clonotype came up a few times. The chain is built from TRBV20-1 and TRBJ1-1; D remains unclear. In germline, CDR1 is DFQATT, CDR2 SNEGSKA (reference sequence). The CDR3 consists of 13 residues. V was cut by 3 bases and J by 2 bases, with 10 bases left in between. CDR3 sequence reads: CSASLGVNTEAFF. The CDR3 DNA follows: TGCAGTGCTAGTCTCGGGGTCAACACTGAAGCTTTCTTT.

The chain is built from TRBV24-1 and TRBJ2-1, with D unclear. This CDR3 is built from 13 residues. Germline CDR1 is KGHDR and CDR2 is SFDVKD. V lost 4 bases and J lost 10, with 13 bases in between. The CDR3 DNA follows: TGTGCCACCAGTGACAGCCACTCTGCCGAGCAGTTCTTC. Its translation: CATSDSHSAEQFF.

This clonotype was counted between two and nine times. The gene calls are TRBV5-1 and TRBJ1-1; the D gene is possibly TRBD1 (6 bases). The CDR3 covers 13 residues. Trimming removed 5 bases at V and 2 bases at J, with 10 bases between. Germline V CDR1 and CDR2: SGHRS, YFSETQ. The CDR3 sequence: CASRRDINTEAFF. In DNA, the CDR3 is TGCGCCAGCAGGAGGGACATTAACACTGAAGCTTTCTTT.

The chain links TRBV20-1 to TRBJ2-2; D is perhaps TRBD2 (5 bases). The CDR3 is 15 residues long. The germline gives CDR1 DFQATT, CDR2 SNEGSKA (reference sequence). V lost 5 bases to trimming and J lost 7 bases, with 20 bases between them. For the CDR3, the DNA is TGCAGTGCTCTCAACCCGAGAGGGTGGGACGGGGAGCTGTTTTTT. This gives the protein CSALNPRGWDGELFF.

The rearrangement uses TRBV20-1 and TRBJ2-2; D remains unclear. Per germline, CDR1 DFQATT and CDR2 SNEGSKA (reference sequence). V was clipped by 0 bases and J by 1 base, with 3 bases between them. The length of the CDR3 is 13 residues. The CDR3 protein is CSARDLNTGELFF. The CDR3 coding sequence is TGCAGTGCTAGAGATCTGAACACCGGGGAGCTGTTTTTT.

The V call is TRBV2, the J call TRBJ2-1; TRBD2 agrees at 12 bases. Germline V CDR1 and CDR2: SNHLY, FYNNEI. J was trimmed by 9 bases and V by 7 bases; bases with no gene match: 4. The CDR3 contains 13 residues. In DNA form, the CDR3 reads TGTGCCAGCAAGACTAGCGGGAGTTTTGAGCAGTTCTTC. Its protein is CASKTSGSFEQFF.

This clonotype was found a few times. The chain links TRBV6-2 or TRBV6-3 to TRBJ2-1; possibly TRBD2 for D (6 bases). CDR1 is MNHEY, CDR2 SVGEGT, per germline. The CDR3 extends over 16 amino acids. V was pared by 6 bases and J by 0 bases, with 15 bases between. The CDR3 is CASSPVGGSSYNEQFF. CDR3 sequence (DNA): TGTGCCAGCAGCCCGGTTGGGGGGAGCTCCTACAATGAGCAGTTCTTC.

The chain couples TRBV19 to TRBJ2-1; D unclear. Germline values: CDR1 LNHDA, CDR2 SQIVND (reference sequence). CDR3 length: 15 amino acids. V shed 2 bases and J shed 0 bases, with 8 bases lying between them. The CDR3 loop is CASSITDSSYNEQFF. The CDR3 DNA reads as TGTGCCAGTAGTATAACAGATAGCTCCTACAATGAGCAGTTCTTC.

Ten or more counts support this clonotype. V and J are TRBV20-1 and TRBJ2-2; D uncertain. V was shortened by 5 bases and J by 6 bases, with 16 bases between the two germline ends. Germline V gene sequence: CDR1 DFQATT, CDR2 SNEGSKA (reference sequence). This CDR3 spans 14 amino acids. CDR3 sequence: CSALRTPGAGELFF. CDR3 DNA: TGCAGTGCTCTCAGGACCCCGGGCGCCGGGGAGCTGTTTTTT.

The chain is built from TRBV27 and TRBJ2-2; D is unresolved. This CDR3 region has 16 residues. CDR1 is MNHEY and CDR2 is SMNVEV in the germline V gene (reference sequence). Deletions cut 4 bases from V and 1 base from J, with 13 bases between. The CDR3 sequence: CASSSTVTRNTGELFF. The CDR3 DNA follows: TGTGCCAGCAGTTCTACAGTGACCCGGAACACCGGGGAGCTGTTTTTT.

V and J are TRBV5-1 and TRBJ2-3, with D possibly TRBD1 on 6 matching bases. The germline V and J ends were trimmed by 4 bases and 4 bases, with 13 bases remaining between them. CDR1 is SGHRS and CDR2 is YFSETQ in the germline V gene. This CDR3 region has 14 residues. The CDR3 nucleotides read TGCGCCAGCAGCCAACAGGGTACGGCAGATACGCAGTATTTT. It codes for CASSQQGTADTQYF.

The chain has TRBV15 and TRBJ2-3; 10 positions match TRBD1. This CDR3 is 16 amino acids long. Per germline, CDR1 LNHNV and CDR2 YYDKDF (reference sequence). V was clipped by 3 bases and J by 1 base; unmatched bases: 4. CDR3 sequence (DNA): TGTGCCACCAGCAGTCTTGGGACAGGGGGCACAGATACGCAGTATTTT. Protein sequence: CATSSLGTGGTDTQYF.

This clonotype has a handful of counts. J is TRBJ2-2 and V is TRBV9; 10 bases match TRBD1. The CDR3 covers 17 residues. V shed 0 bases and J 5 bases; nucleotides not matched to a gene: 7. CDR1 SGDLS and CDR2 YYNGEE come from the germline V gene. In DNA, the CDR3 is TGTGCCAGCAGCGTAGCTATAGACAGGGGGCGGACCGGGGAGCTGTTTTTT. Protein: CASSVAIDRGRTGELFF.

Only a few counts were recorded for this clonotype. The chain carries TRBV4-2 and TRBJ1-6; D may be TRBD1 (5 bases). Trimming cost V 4 bases and J 4 bases, with 8 bases left between them. Germline V gene lookup returns CDR1 LGHNA and CDR2 YNFKEQ. This CDR3 is built from 14 residues. Here the CDR3 DNA reads TGTGCCAGCAGCCGCGAGGGGTATAATTCACCCCTCCACTTT. Amino acid sequence: CASSREGYNSPLHF.

This clonotype was found a few times. The chain links TRBV5-1 to TRBJ1-4; a weak D match, TRBD1 (6 bases). The V end lost 4 bases, the J end lost 0 bases, and 13 bases lay between the germline ends. The CDR3 totals 16 residues. From germline, CDR1 is SGHRS and CDR2 YFSETQ. The CDR3, as DNA: TGCGCCAGCAGCCGACAGGTGGCCGCAACTAATGAAAAACTGTTTTTT. This encodes CASSRQVAATNEKLFF. Combining the CDR3 with reference TRBV5-1 and TRBJ1-4 gives the whole variable domain KAGVTQTPRYLIKTRGQQVTLSCSPISGHRSVSWYQQTPGQGLQFLFEYFSETQRNKGNFPGRFSGRQFSNSRSEMNVSTLELGDSALYLCASSRQVAATNEKLFFGSGTQLSVL.

This clonotype occurred a few times. The CDR3 protein is CASSAAGNLAKNIQYF. CDR3 nucleotide sequence: TGTGCCAGCAGCGCCGCGGGTAACTTAGCCAAAAACATTCAGTACTTC. The chain has TRBV7-8 and TRBJ2-4, with a tentative D call TRBD2 (5 bases). Germline CDR1 and CDR2: SGHVS and FQNEAQ. This CDR3 has 16 residues. The V gene lost 5 bases and the J gene lost 0 bases, with 14 bases spanning the gap.

The rearrangement joins TRBV3-1 to TRBJ2-3, with a weak D call TRBD1 (5 bases). Germline V CDR1 and CDR2: LGHDT, YNNKEL (reference sequence). Trimming shortened V by 8 bases and J by 0 bases, and 9 bases separated the two germline ends. The CDR3 spans 13 residues. CDR3 sequence (DNA): TGTGCCAGCGGGGCGCCTAGCACAGATACGCAGTATTTT. This translates into CASGAPSTDTQYF.

This clonotype was recorded many times. The chain couples TRBV7-9 to TRBJ2-5; D gene uncertain. V was cut by 3 bases and J by 3 bases, with 5 bases left in between. The CDR3 covers 12 residues. Germline assignment: CDR1 SEHNR and CDR2 FQNEAQ (reference sequence). CDR3 in amino acids: CASSFSKETQYF. Written as DNA, the CDR3 is TGTGCCAGCAGCTTCTCTAAAGAGACCCAGTACTTC.

This chain links TRBV5-1 with TRBJ2-7; 11 positions match TRBD2. The CDR3 length is 16 residues. The V segment lost 4 bases and the J segment 0 bases; nucleotides outside the gene matches: 6. CDR1 is SGHRS and CDR2 is YFSETQ in the germline V gene. The CDR3 reads CASSNRLAGISYEQYF. CDR3 nucleotide sequence: TGCGCCAGCAGCAATCGACTAGCGGGGATCTCCTACGAGCAGTACTTC.

This clonotype was picked up a small number of times. Germline and junction disagree at one end, which may indicate a read error. The rearrangement joins TRBV10-3 to TRBJ1-1; TRBD1 is a possible D gene (6 bases). CDR3 size: 13 residues. CDR1 ENHRY and CDR2 SYGVKD come from the germline V gene. The CDR3: CAISEDRNAEAFF. The CDR3 DNA sequence: TGTGCCATCAGTGAGGACAGGAACGCTGAAGCTTTCTTT.

This chain uses TRBV29-1 with TRBJ1-2; 7 nucleotides align to TRBD1. The germline gives CDR1 SQVTM, CDR2 ANQGSEA. Unmatched junction bases numbered 15, after V lost 1 base and J lost 4 bases. The CDR3 totals 17 residues. In DNA, the CDR3 is TGCAGCGTTGAAGTGGAGACAGGGCAAAAACTTATCTATGGCTACACCTTC. This sequence encodes CSVEVETGQKLIYGYTF.

In this sample, this clonotype turned up a few times. The chain has TRBV3-1 and TRBJ2-4; D is undetermined. Germline loops: CDR1 LGHDT, CDR2 YNNKEL (reference sequence). Trimming removed 4 bases at V and 5 bases at J, with 9 bases between. The CDR3 is 13 amino acids. The CDR3 spells CASSPGPQNIQYF. CDR3 nucleotide sequence: TGTGCCAGCAGCCCCGGACCCCAAAACATTCAGTACTTC.

This rearrangement joins TRBV20-1 to TRBJ1-5, with D unresolved. The CDR3 extends over 17 amino acids. V lost 5 bases and J lost 2, with 22 bases in between. Germline CDR1 is DFQATT and CDR2 is SNEGSKA (reference sequence). CDR3 DNA sequence: TGCAGTGCTGAAGACCTGGGTTCTGCCTTTGGCAATCAGCCCCAGCATTTT. Translation: CSAEDLGSAFGNQPQHF.